Listed below are T cell receptor beta chains from one sample, sequenced in a study of cytomegalovirus exposure and HLA in healthy donors. Assay: immunoSEQ multiplex PCR; the TCRdb copy retains only in-frame clones and omits some. The sample has some 110,000 clones, roughly 78% seen once. Sequenced: PBMCs. The receptors derive from a woman in her forties in good health and CMV-seronegative. Both conserved end residues are part of each CDR3. The order of the fields is J gene, D gene, V gene, clone size, CDR3 protein, CDR3 DNA. A D gene is named only where the DNA matches it firmly. Rows may omit the clone size; those that give it use once, few, many or a size class.

J gene: TRBJ2-7
D gene: NA
V gene: TRBV21-1
clone size: NA
CDR3 protein: CASTRGGYHEQYF
CDR3 DNA: TGTGCCAGCACTAGGGGAGGGTACCACGAGCAGTACTTC

J gene: TRBJ1-6
D gene: NA
V gene: TRBV9
clone size: NA
CDR3 protein: CASSVGTVVNSPLHF
CDR3 DNA: TGTGCCAGCAGCGTTGGTACGGTCGTTAATTCACCCCTCCACTTT

J gene: TRBJ2-2
D gene: TRBD1
V gene: TRBV7-3
clone size: few
CDR3 protein: CASSPGQGINTGELFF
CDR3 DNA: TGTGCCAGCAGCCCGGGACAGGGGATCAACACCGGGGAGCTGTTTTTT

J gene: TRBJ1-2
D gene: NA
V gene: TRBV11-2
clone size: once
CDR3 protein: CASSRWGSGDYGYTF
CDR3 DNA: TGTGCCAGCAGCCGCTGGGGATCAGGGGACTATGGCTACACCTTC

J gene: TRBJ2-7
D gene: TRBD1
V gene: TRBV4-1
clone size: NA
CDR3 protein: CASSKTGTYEQYF
CDR3 DNA: TGCGCCAGCAGCAAGACAGGGACCTACGAGCAGTACTTC

J gene: TRBJ1-1
D gene: NA
V gene: TRBV5-6
clone size: NA
CDR3 protein: CASSLGTLNTEAFF
CDR3 DNA: TGTGCCAGCAGCTTGGGGACATTGAACACTGAAGCTTTCTTT

J gene: TRBJ1-1
D gene: NA
V gene: TRBV2
clone size: NA
CDR3 protein: CASSPREGRTEAFF
CDR3 DNA: TGTGCCAGCAGCCCCCGAGAGGGTAGGACTGAAGCTTTCTTT

J gene: TRBJ1-2
D gene: TRBD1
V gene: TRBV7-8
clone size: NA
CDR3 protein: CATRQGRGPAGGYTF
CDR3 DNA: TGTGCCACCAGACAGGGAAGAGGGCCGGCTGGGGGCTACACCTTC

J gene: TRBJ2-1
D gene: TRBD2
V gene: TRBV5-1
clone size: NA
CDR3 protein: CASSPAGGSYNEQFF
CDR3 DNA: TGCGCCAGCAGCCCCGCGGGGGGGTCCTACAATGAGCAGTTCTTC

J gene: TRBJ1-5
D gene: NA
V gene: TRBV4-2
clone size: NA
CDR3 protein: CASSQDRGGYQPQHF
CDR3 DNA: TGTGCCAGCAGCCAAGATCGGGGGGGATATCAGCCCCAGCATTTT

J gene: TRBJ2-1
D gene: NA
V gene: TRBV7-9
clone size: NA
CDR3 protein: CASSFGGLYNEQFF
CDR3 DNA: TGTGCCAGCAGCTTTGGCGGGCTCTACAATGAGCAGTTCTTC

J gene: TRBJ2-3
D gene: NA
V gene: TRBV9
clone size: NA
CDR3 protein: CASNSGGTDTQYF
CDR3 DNA: TGTGCCAGCAACTCAGGGGGCACAGATACGCAGTATTTT

J gene: TRBJ1-1
D gene: TRBD1
V gene: TRBV5-1
clone size: NA
CDR3 protein: CASRGTGNTEAFF
CDR3 DNA: TGCGCCAGCCGGGGGACAGGGAACACTGAAGCTTTCTTT

J gene: TRBJ1-1
D gene: TRBD1
V gene: TRBV7-9
clone size: NA
CDR3 protein: CASSTGQLEAFF
CDR3 DNA: TGTGCCAGCAGCACGGGACAGCTTGAAGCTTTCTTT

J gene: TRBJ2-7
D gene: NA
V gene: TRBV19
clone size: NA
CDR3 protein: CASSPRQGEQYF
CDR3 DNA: TGTGCCAGTAGCCCCCGGCAGGGTGAGCAGTACTTC

J gene: TRBJ1-5
D gene: NA
V gene: TRBV15
clone size: few
CDR3 protein: CATSRDWGGYQPQHF
CDR3 DNA: TGTGCCACCAGCAGAGATTGGGGGGGCTACCAGCCCCAGCATTTT

J gene: TRBJ2-7
D gene: TRBD2
V gene: TRBV6-5
clone size: few
CDR3 protein: CASSFSGSREQYF
CDR3 DNA: TGTGCCAGCAGTTTTAGCGGGAGTCGCGAGCAGTACTTC

J gene: TRBJ1-1
D gene: NA
V gene: TRBV25-1
clone size: few
CDR3 protein: CASSIAGLFTEAFF
CDR3 DNA: TGTGCCAGCAGCATTGCGGGACTTTTCACTGAAGCTTTCTTT

J gene: TRBJ2-3
D gene: NA
V gene: TRBV27
clone size: NA
CDR3 protein: CASSTAGTQYF
CDR3 DNA: TGTGCCAGCAGTACAGCCGGTACGCAGTATTTT

J gene: TRBJ1-1
D gene: TRBD1
V gene: TRBV6-5
clone size: NA
CDR3 protein: CASRLDRGSTEAFF
CDR3 DNA: TGTGCCAGCAGGTTGGACAGGGGGAGCACTGAAGCTTTCTTT

J gene: TRBJ1-1
D gene: NA
V gene: TRBV10-3
clone size: NA
CDR3 protein: CAISENQGTEAFF
CDR3 DNA: TGTGCCATCAGTGAGAATCAGGGCACTGAAGCTTTCTTT

J gene: TRBJ2-1
D gene: TRBD2
V gene: TRBV27
clone size: NA
CDR3 protein: CASSSGLADNEQFF
CDR3 DNA: TGTGCCAGCAGTTCGGGACTAGCGGACAATGAGCAGTTCTTC

J gene: TRBJ2-1
D gene: NA
V gene: TRBV27
clone size: NA
CDR3 protein: CASRAVMYNEQFF
CDR3 DNA: TGTGCCAGCAGAGCGGTAATGTACAATGAGCAGTTCTTC

J gene: TRBJ2-3
D gene: TRBD2
V gene: TRBV7-8
clone size: NA
CDR3 protein: CASSLRIGTRPDTQYF
CDR3 DNA: TGTGCCAGCAGCTTAAGGATCGGGACTAGACCAGATACGCAGTATTTT

J gene: TRBJ2-7
D gene: TRBD2
V gene: TRBV6-4
clone size: few
CDR3 protein: CASSPQRETPYEQYF
CDR3 DNA: TGTGCCAGCAGTCCACAGCGGGAGACTCCCTACGAGCAGTACTTC

J gene: TRBJ2-5
D gene: NA
V gene: TRBV10-3
clone size: NA
CDR3 protein: CAISESVGAQYF
CDR3 DNA: TGTGCCATCAGTGAGAGTGTAGGGGCCCAGTACTTC

J gene: TRBJ1-2
D gene: TRBD1
V gene: TRBV6-1
clone size: NA
CDR3 protein: CASSDREGAGVGYTF
CDR3 DNA: TGTGCCAGCAGTGATCGGGAGGGGGCCGGAGTAGGCTACACCTTC

J gene: TRBJ1-1
D gene: NA
V gene: TRBV9
clone size: once
CDR3 protein: CASSVWQNTEAFF
CDR3 DNA: TGTGCCAGCAGCGTATGGCAGAACACTGAAGCTTTCTTT

J gene: TRBJ2-2
D gene: TRBD2
V gene: TRBV4-3
clone size: NA
CDR3 protein: CASSQTVAGNTGELFF
CDR3 DNA: TGCGCCAGCAGCCAGACCGTAGCGGGGAACACCGGGGAGCTGTTTTTT

J gene: TRBJ1-2
D gene: TRBD1
V gene: TRBV9
clone size: NA
CDR3 protein: CASSPQGTGESYTF
CDR3 DNA: TGTGCCAGCAGCCCCCAGGGGACAGGGGAGAGCTACACCTTC

J gene: TRBJ2-7
D gene: NA
V gene: TRBV27
clone size: once
CDR3 protein: CASSLADSSYEQYF
CDR3 DNA: TGTGCCAGCAGTTTAGCGGACAGCTCCTACGAGCAGTACTTC

J gene: TRBJ1-3
D gene: NA
V gene: TRBV5-5
clone size: NA
CDR3 protein: CASSFEGTSDTIYF
CDR3 DNA: TGTGCCAGCAGCTTCGAGGGGACATCGGACACCATATATTTT

J gene: TRBJ1-1
D gene: NA
V gene: TRBV7-2
clone size: few
CDR3 protein: CASSLGGEKNTEAFF
CDR3 DNA: TGTGCCAGCAGTTTAGGGGGGGAAAAAAACACTGAAGCTTTCTTT